This T cell receptor (beta chain) was retrieved from a study of T cells after yellow fever vaccination (dated by TCRdb to between 2018 and 2021). The study in broad terms: The SMART-Seq v4 Ultra Low Input RNA kit was used to prepare libraries from fractions with low cell numbers. To follow T-cell clones before and after primary and booster YFV17D yellow fever vaccination, bulk TCR alpha and beta repertoires were sequenced over time. Two healthy male donors, one aged 18 to 30 and one aged 30 to 39 years, made up the cohort. Blood samples were taken at several timepoints before and after primary and secondary immunization, and bulk PBMC replicates and cell subsets were isolated.

Interpreted using the paper, the treatment or condition label stands for: live attenuated yellow fever vaccine strain. PBMCs were isolated from peripheral blood using a standard Ficoll-Paque protocol. Dynabeads CD4 and CD8 positive selection kits were used to isolate the CD4 and CD8 T-cell fractions. RNA was extracted with TriZol from bulk PBMCs, CD4 and CD8 fractions, and dextramer-positive and dextramer-negative fractions. The CDR3 contains 12 residues, cysteine and phenylalanine counted. Kept here is only the CDR3 DNA, which spans 36 bases and is read in frame from base 1. TCR cDNA was synthesized by 5'RACE template switching, which introduced a universal primer site and unique molecular identifiers. cDNA synthesis was primed from both the TCR alpha and TCR beta constant segments. Libraries were amplified in two PCR steps, with sample barcodes and sequencing adapters added in the second step. Sequencing of the libraries was done on either Illumina HiSeq 2500 (2x100 bp) or NovaSeq (2x150 bp). The published analysis was carried out like this. MIGEC handled demultiplexing of reads and collapsing into UMI consensus sequences, while MiXCR performed V(D)J alignment. Vaccine-responding clonotypes were identified with edgeR using replicate PBMC samples, with FDR below 0.01 and a log2 fold change above 5 up to day 15 being required. Each bulk clonotype received a CD4 or CD8 identity based on whether the sequenced CD4 or CD8 repertoire contained that clonotype at higher abundance. TCRdb trimmed public reads at Q25 via fastp, called clones via MiXCR and kept in-frame beta chains. All rows with the same CDR3 protein become a single entry with the most common DNA and genes. TCRdb, rather than the study authors, made the V and J calls. The sample has under 30,000 distinct CDR3 sequences on record, over 4.5% of them singletons. Of the sample, roughly 39% is held by the ten largest clones.

This clonotype has a handful of counts. Its antigen specificity is not known. It has no much larger one-base neighbor in the sample; base qualities were not kept. Summary of the overall study and its limitations: The study included only a couple of donors, which limits how far the findings can be generalized. Computational filtering was required because FACS-sorted repertoires could contain abundant contaminating clonotypes from the bulk population. A small fraction of clonotypes showed up in both the CD4 and CD8 compartments, probably as a result of convergent recombination. Most clones expanded after primary vaccination (96% of CD4 and roughly 90% of CD8) were re-detected after the booster, suggesting that broad memory maintenance occurred. Compared with the primary T-cell response, the secondary T-cell response was weaker but faster, peaking on day 5 rather than day 15.

This clonotype was obtained from a man between 25 and 39 years old who received the YFV17D yellow fever vaccine. The specimen was CD8+ T cells sorted from PBMCs, collected 10 days after the yellow fever booster vaccination. Recombination joined TRBV12-2 with TRBJ2-2. TRBV12-2 is described as a pseudogene. Read as DNA, the sequence is TGTGCAAGTCGCCCAACCACCGGGGAGCTGTTTTTT. Its protein is CASRPTTGELFF.